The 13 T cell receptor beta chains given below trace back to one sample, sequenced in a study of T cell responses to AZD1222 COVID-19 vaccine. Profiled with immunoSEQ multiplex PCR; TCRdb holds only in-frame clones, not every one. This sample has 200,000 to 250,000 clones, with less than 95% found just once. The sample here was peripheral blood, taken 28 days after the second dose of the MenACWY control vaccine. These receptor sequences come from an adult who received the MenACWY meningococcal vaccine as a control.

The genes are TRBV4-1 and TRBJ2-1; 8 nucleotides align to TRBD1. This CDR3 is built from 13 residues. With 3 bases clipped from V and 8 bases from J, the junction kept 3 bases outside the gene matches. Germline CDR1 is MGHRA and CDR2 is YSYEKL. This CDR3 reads CASSQETGDEQFF. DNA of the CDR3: TGCGCCAGCAGCCAGGAGACAGGGGATGAGCAGTTCTTC.

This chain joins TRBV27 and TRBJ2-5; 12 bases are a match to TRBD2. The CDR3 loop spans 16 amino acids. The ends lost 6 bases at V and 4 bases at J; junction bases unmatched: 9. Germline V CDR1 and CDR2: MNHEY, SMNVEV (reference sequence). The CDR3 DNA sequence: TGTGCCAGCAGCATACGACTAGCGGGAGATGGAGAGACCCAGTACTTC. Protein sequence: CASSIRLAGDGETQYF.

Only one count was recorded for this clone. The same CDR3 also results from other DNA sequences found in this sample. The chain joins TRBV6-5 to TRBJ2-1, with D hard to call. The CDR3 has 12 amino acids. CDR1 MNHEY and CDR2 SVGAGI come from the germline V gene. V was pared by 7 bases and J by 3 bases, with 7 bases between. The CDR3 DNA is TGTGCCAGCACGACGGGCTACAATGAGCAGTTCTTC. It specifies CASTTGYNEQFF.

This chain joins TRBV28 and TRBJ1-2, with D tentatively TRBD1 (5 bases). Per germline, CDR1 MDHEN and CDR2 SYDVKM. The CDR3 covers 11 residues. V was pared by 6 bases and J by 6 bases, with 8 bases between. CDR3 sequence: CASRRGDGYTF. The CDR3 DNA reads TGTGCCAGCAGGAGAGGGGATGGCTACACCTTC.

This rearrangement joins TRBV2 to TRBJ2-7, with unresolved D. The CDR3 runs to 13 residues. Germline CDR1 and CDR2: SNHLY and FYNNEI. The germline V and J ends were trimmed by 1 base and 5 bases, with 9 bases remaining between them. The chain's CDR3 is CASSEELMDEQYF. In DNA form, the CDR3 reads TGTGCCAGCAGTGAAGAATTGATGGACGAGCAGTACTTC. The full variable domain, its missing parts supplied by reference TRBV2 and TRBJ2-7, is EPEVTQTPSHQVTQMGQEVILRCVPISNHLYFYWYRQILGQKVEFLVSFYNNEISEKSEIFDDQFSVERPDGSNFTLKIRSTKLEDSAMYFCASSEELMDEQYFGPGTRLTVT.

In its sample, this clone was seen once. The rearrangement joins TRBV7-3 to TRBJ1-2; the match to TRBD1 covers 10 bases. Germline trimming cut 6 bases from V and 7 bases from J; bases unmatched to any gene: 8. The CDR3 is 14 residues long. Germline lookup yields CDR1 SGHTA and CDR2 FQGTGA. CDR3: CASRTGTGVGGYTF. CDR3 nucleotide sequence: TGTGCCAGCAGAACCGGGACAGGGGTTGGTGGCTACACCTTC. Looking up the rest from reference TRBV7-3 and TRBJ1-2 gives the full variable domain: GAGVSQTPSNKVTEKGKYVELRCDPISGHTALYWYRQSLGQGPEFLIYFQGTGAADDSGLPNDRFFAVRPEGSVSTLKIQRTERGDSAVYLCASRTGTGVGGYTFGSGTRLTVV.

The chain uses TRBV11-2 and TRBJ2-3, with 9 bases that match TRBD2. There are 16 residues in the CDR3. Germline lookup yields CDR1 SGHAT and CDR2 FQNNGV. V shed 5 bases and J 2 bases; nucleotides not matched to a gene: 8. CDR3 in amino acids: CASSQLAGTATDTQYF. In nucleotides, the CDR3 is TGTGCCAGCAGCCAGCTAGCGGGGACGGCCACAGATACGCAGTATTTT.

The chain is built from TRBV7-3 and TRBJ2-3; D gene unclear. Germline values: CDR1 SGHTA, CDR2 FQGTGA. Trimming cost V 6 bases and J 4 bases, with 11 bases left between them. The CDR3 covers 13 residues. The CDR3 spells CASSTNFADTQYF. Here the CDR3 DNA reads TGTGCCAGCAGTACCAACTTTGCAGATACGCAGTATTTT.

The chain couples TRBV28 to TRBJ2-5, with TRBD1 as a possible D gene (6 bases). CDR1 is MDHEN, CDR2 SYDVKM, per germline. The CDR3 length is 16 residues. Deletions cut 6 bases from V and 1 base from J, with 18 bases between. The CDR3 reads CASSNTTGTPQETQYF. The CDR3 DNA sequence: TGTGCCAGCAGCAATACTACCGGGACACCCCAAGAGACCCAGTACTTC.

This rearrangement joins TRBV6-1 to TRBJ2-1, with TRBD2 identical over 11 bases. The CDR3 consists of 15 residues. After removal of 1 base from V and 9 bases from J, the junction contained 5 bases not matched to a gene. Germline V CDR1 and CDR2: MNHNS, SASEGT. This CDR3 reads CASSEGLAGGREQFF. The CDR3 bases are TGTGCCAGCAGTGAAGGGTTAGCGGGAGGGCGTGAGCAGTTCTTC.

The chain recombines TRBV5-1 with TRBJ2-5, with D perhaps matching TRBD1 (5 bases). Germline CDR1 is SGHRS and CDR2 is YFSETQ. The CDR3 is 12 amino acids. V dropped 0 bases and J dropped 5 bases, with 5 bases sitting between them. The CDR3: CASSLEGETQYF. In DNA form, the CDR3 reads TGCGCCAGCAGCTTGGAGGGGGAGACCCAGTACTTC.

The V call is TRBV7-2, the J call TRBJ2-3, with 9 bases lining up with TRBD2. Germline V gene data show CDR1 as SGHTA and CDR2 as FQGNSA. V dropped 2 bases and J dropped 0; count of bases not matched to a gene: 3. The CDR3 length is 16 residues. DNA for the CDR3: TGTGCCAGCAGCTTAAGGCGGGGGGGAAGCACAGATACGCAGTATTTT. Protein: CASSLRRGGSTDTQYF.

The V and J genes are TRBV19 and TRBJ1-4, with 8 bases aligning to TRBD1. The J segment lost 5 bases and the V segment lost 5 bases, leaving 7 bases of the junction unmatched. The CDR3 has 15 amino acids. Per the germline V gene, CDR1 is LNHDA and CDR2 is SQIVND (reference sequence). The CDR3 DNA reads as TGTGCCAGTAGTCTCGGACAGGGAGTAAATGAAAAACTGTTTTTT. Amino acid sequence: CASSLGQGVNEKLFF.